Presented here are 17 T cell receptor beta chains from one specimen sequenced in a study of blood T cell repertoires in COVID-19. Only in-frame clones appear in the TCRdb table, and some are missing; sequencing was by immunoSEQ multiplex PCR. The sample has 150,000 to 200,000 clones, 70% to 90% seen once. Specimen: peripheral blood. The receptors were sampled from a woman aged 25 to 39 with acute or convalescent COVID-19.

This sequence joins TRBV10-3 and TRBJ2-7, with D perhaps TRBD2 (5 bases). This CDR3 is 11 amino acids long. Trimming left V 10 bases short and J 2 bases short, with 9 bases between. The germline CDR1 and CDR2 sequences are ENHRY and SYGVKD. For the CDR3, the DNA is TGTGCCACCGGGAACACCTACGAGCAGTACTTC. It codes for CATGNTYEQYF.

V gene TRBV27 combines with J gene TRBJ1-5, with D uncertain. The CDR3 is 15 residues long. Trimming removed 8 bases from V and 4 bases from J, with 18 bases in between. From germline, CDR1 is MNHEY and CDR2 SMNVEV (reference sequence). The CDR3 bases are TGTGCCAGCTTGGGCCTCATGCCGAATAATCAGCCCCAGCATTTT. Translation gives CASLGLMPNNQPQHF.

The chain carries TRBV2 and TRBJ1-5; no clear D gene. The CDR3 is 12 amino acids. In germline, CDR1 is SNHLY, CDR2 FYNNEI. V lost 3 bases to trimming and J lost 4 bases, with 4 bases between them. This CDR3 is CASSDPNQPQHF. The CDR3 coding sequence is TGTGCCAGCAGTGACCCGAATCAGCCCCAGCATTTT.

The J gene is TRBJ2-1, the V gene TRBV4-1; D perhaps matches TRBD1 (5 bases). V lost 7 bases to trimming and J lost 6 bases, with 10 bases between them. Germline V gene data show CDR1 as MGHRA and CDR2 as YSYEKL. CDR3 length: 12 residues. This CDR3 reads CASKGAPNEQFF. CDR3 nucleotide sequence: TGCGCCAGCAAAGGGGCCCCCAATGAGCAGTTCTTC.

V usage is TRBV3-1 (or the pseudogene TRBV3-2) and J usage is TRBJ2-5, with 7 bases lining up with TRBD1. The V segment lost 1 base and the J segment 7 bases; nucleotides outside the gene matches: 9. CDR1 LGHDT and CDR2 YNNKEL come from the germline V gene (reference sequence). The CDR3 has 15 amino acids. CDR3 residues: CASSQGYRGGGTQYF. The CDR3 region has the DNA TGTGCCAGCAGCCAAGGATACAGGGGTGGGGGGACCCAGTACTTC.

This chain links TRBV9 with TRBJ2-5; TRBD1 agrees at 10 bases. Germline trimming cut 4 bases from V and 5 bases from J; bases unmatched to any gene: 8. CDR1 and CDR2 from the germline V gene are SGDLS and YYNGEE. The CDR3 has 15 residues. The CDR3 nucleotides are TGTGCCAGCAGCAGCCGGGACAGGGGTTGGGAGACCCAGTACTTC. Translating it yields CASSSRDRGWETQYF.

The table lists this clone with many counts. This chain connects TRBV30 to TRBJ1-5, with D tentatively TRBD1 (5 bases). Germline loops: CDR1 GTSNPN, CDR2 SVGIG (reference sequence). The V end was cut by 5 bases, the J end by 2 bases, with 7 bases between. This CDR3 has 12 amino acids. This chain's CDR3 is CAWQQGNQPQHF. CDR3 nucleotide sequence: TGTGCCTGGCAACAGGGCAATCAGCCCCAGCATTTT.

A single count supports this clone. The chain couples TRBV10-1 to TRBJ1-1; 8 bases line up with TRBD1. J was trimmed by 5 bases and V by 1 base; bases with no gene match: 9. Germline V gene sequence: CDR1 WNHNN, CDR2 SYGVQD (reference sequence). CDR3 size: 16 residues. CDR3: CASSEWARGPRTEAFF. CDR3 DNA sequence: TGCGCCAGCAGTGAGTGGGCCAGGGGGCCGCGGACTGAAGCTTTCTTT.

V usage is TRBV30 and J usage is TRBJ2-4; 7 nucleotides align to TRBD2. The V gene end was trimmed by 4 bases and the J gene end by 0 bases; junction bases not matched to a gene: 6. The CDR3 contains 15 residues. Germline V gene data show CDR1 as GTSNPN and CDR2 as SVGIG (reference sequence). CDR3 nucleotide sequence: TGTGCCTGGAAAGGGACTACGTTAGCCAAAAACATTCAGTACTTC. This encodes CAWKGTTLAKNIQYF.

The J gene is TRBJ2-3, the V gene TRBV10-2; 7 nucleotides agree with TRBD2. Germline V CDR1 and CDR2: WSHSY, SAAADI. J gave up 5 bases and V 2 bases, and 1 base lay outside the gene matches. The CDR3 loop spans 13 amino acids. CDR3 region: CASSEVAGDTQYF. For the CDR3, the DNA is TGCGCCAGCAGTGAGGTAGCGGGAGATACGCAGTATTTT.

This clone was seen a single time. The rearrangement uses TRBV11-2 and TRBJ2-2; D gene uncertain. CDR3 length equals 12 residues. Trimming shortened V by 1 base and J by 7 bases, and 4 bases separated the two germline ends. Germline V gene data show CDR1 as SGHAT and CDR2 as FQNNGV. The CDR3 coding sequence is TGTGCCAGCAGCTTAGTTTACGGGGAGCTGTTTTTT. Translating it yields CASSLVYGELFF.

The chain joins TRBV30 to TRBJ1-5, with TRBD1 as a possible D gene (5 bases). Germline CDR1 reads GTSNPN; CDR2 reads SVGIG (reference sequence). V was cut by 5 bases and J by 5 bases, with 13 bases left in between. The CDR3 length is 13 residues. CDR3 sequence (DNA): TGTGCCTGGGGGGGAGCCGGGGATCAGCCCCAGCATTTT. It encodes CAWGGAGDQPQHF.

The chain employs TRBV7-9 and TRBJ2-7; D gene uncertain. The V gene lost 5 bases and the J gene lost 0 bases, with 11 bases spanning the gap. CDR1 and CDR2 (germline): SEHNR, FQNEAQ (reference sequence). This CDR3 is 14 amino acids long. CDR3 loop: CASSPRQSSYEQYF. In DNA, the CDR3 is TGTGCCAGCAGCCCCAGGCAGAGCTCCTACGAGCAGTACTTC.

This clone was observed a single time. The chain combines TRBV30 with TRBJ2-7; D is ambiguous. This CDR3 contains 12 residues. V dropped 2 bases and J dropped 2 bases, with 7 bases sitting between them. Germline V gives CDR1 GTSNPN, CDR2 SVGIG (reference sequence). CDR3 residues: CAWSSDTYEQYF. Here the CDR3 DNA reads TGTGCCTGGAGTTCAGACACCTACGAGCAGTACTTC.

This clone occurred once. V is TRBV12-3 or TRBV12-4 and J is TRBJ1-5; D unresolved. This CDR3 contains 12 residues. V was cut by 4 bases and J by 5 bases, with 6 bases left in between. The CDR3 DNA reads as TGTGCCAGCAGTTCGAGAGATCAGCCCCAGCATTTT. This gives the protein CASSSRDQPQHF.

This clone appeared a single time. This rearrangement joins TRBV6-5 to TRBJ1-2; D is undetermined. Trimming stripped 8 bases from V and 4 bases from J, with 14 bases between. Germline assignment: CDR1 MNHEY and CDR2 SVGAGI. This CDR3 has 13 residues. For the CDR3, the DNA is TGTGCCAGCCGTACATCAGCTAGCTATGGCTACACCTTC. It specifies CASRTSASYGYTF.

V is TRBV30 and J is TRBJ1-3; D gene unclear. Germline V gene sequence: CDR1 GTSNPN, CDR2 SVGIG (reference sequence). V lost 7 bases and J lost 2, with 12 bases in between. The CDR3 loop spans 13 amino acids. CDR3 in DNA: TGTGCCTTTCAGGATCATGCTGGAAACACCATATATTTT. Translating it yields CAFQDHAGNTIYF.